What follows are 17 T cell receptor beta chains derived from one specimen sequenced in a study of T cells expressing NK-cell markers. TCRdb re-called the 5' RACE reads and gives one entry per CDR3 protein, without DNA. The sample's table shows around 100,000 distinct CDR3 sequences. Material for sequencing was blood T cells: a sorted CD56 or NKG2C T cell subset, CD4+ or CD8+ T cells, or bulk PBMC T cells (not recorded which). The origin of the receptors is a woman aged 18 to 75 in good health.

The chain recombines TRBV2 with TRBJ2-2; TCRdb outputs TRBD1, but without DNA this stays unchecked. CDR1 and CDR2 from the germline V gene are SNHLY and FYNNEI. The length of the CDR3 is 13 residues. CDR3 residues: CASSQGDTGELFF.

The gene calls are TRBV15 and TRBJ2-1; TCRdb's D call, TRBD2, is unchecked because there is no DNA. The length of the CDR3 is 19 residues. CDR1 and CDR2 (germline): LNHNV, YYDKDF (reference sequence). CDR3 residues: CATSRTRLAVGISYNEQFF.

The V call is TRBV7-4, the J call TRBJ2-7; TCRdb outputs TRBD1, but without DNA this stays unchecked. The CDR3 consists of 14 residues. Looked up from germline, CDR1 is SGHVT and CDR2 is SQSDAQ. The CDR3 loop is CASSPVTSAYEQYF. The whole variable domain, filled in from reference TRBV7-4 and TRBJ2-7, reads GAGVSQSPRYKVAKRGRDVALRCDSISGHVTLYWYRQTLGQGSEVLTYSQSDAQRDKSGRPSGRFSAERPERSVSTLKIQRTEQGDSAVYLCASSPVTSAYEQYFGPGTRLTVT.

The rearrangement uses TRBV12-3 or TRBV12-4 and TRBJ2-1. The CDR3 covers 14 residues. The CDR3 protein is CASSLLSAYNEQFF.

CDR3 sequence reads: CASVGGDYGYTF. This rearrangement joins TRBV6-5 to TRBJ1-2. This CDR3 is built from 12 residues. Germline values: CDR1 MNHEY, CDR2 SVGAGI.

CDR3 sequence: CASSHRPGTQYYGYTF. The rearrangement joins TRBV2 to TRBJ1-2; TCRdb lists TRBD1, though no DNA is available to test this call. The CDR3 totals 16 residues. The germline V gene encodes CDR1 SNHLY and CDR2 FYNNEI.

The CDR3 sequence: CASSFLAGGLEQYF. The rearrangement joins TRBV5-1 to TRBJ2-7; TCRdb indicates TRBD2, and absent DNA this call remains unverified. Germline CDR1 SGHRS, CDR2 YFSETQ. The length of the CDR3 is 14 residues.

The V and J genes are TRBV7-9 and TRBJ2-7; TCRdb's assignment of TRBD2 cannot be checked, as there is no DNA. This CDR3 spans 17 amino acids. Germline CDR1 reads SEHNR; CDR2 reads FQNEAQ (reference sequence). CDR3 amino acids: CASSGETGLAAIYEQYF.

The V and J genes are TRBV5-6 and TRBJ1-4; TCRdb indicates TRBD1, and absent DNA this call remains unverified. This CDR3 spans 15 amino acids. CDR1 SGHDT and CDR2 YYEEEE come from the germline V gene. The CDR3 is CASRPGTGMDEKLFF. Based on the CDR3 plus reference TRBV5-6 and TRBJ1-4, the full variable domain is DAGVTQSPTHLIKTRGQQVTLRCSPKSGHDTVSWYQQALGQGPQFIFQYYEEEERQRGNFPDRFSGHQFPNYSSELNVNALLLGDSALYLCASRPGTGMDEKLFFGSGTQLSVL.

The V gene is TRBV18, the J gene TRBJ2-1. Germline CDR1 reads KGHSH; CDR2 reads LQKENI. This CDR3 has 14 amino acids. The CDR3 sequence: CASSLAGEYNEQFF.

The CDR3 loop reads CSVDQPLAPYEQFF. The V and J genes are TRBV29-1 and TRBJ2-1; the TCRdb D gene call, TRBD1, has no DNA to confirm it. CDR1 is SQVTM, CDR2 ANQGSEA, per germline. The length of the CDR3 is 14 residues.

The rearrangement joins TRBV5-6 to TRBJ2-3; TCRdb indicates TRBD1, and absent DNA this call remains unverified. This CDR3 has 15 residues. From germline, CDR1 is SGHDT and CDR2 YYEEEE. The CDR3 protein is CASSLRSGGMDTQYF.

This sequence joins TRBV7-9 and TRBJ1-1. Germline V gene data show CDR1 as SEHNR and CDR2 as FQNEAQ (reference sequence). The CDR3 loop spans 12 amino acids. This chain's CDR3 is CASSFGRLEAFF.

This chain connects TRBV6-5 to TRBJ2-1. This CDR3 has 14 amino acids. The germline V gene encodes CDR1 MNHEY and CDR2 SVGAGI. The CDR3 protein is CASSYLDGYNEQFF.

The gene calls are TRBV29-1 and TRBJ2-6. CDR1 is SQVTM, CDR2 ANQGSEA, per germline. CDR3 length equals 14 residues. The CDR3 region is CSANIYSGANVLTF.

The V and J genes are TRBV19 and TRBJ1-4. There are 12 residues in the CDR3. Germline V gene lookup returns CDR1 LNHDA and CDR2 SQIVND (reference sequence). CDR3 amino acids: CASTLSGGHLFF.

The genes are TRBV7-9 and TRBJ2-7. The germline gives CDR1 SEHNR, CDR2 FQNEAQ (reference sequence). The CDR3 sequence is 12 residues long. The CDR3 spells CASSLDLPEQYF.